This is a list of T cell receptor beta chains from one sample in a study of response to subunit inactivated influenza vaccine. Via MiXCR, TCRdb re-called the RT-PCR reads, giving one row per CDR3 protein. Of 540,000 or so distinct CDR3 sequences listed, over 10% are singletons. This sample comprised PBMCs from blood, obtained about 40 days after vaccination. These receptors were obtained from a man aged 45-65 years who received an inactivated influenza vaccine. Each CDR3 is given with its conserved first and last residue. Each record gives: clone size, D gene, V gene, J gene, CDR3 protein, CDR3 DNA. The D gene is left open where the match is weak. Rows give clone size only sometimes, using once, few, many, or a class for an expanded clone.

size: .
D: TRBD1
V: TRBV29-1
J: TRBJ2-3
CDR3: CSVQGASHGTDTQYF
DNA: TGCAGCGTCCAGGGGGCGTCCCATGGCACAGATACGCAGTATTTT

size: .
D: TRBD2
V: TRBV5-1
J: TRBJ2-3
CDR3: CASSPPSGGGGTDTQYF
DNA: TGCGCCAGCAGCCCCCCCTCGGGAGGGGGGGGCACAGATACGCAGTATTTT

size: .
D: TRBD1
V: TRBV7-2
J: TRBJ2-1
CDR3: CASSTTGTAYNEQFF
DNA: TGTGCCAGCTCTACTACCGGGACAGCTTACAATGAGCAGTTCTTC

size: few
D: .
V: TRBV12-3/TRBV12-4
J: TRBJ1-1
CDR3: CASSFFGLNTEAFF
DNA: TGTGCCAGCAGTTTTTTCGGGCTGAACACTGAAGCTTTCTTT

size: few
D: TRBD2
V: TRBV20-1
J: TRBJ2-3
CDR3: CSAKTGTSSRADTQYF
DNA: TGCAGTGCGAAAACTGGGACTAGCTCCCGGGCAGATACGCAGTATTTT

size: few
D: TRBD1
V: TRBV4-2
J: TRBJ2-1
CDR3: CASSPQGPEQFF
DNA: TGTGCCAGCAGCCCACAGGGGCCTGAGCAGTTCTTC

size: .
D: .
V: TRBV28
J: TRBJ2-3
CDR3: CASSFAGWAQYF
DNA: TGTGCCAGCAGTTTCGCGGGCTGGGCGCAGTATTTT

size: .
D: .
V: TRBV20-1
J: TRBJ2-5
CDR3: CSARAHQYF
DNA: TGCAGTGCTAGAGCCCATCAGTACTTC

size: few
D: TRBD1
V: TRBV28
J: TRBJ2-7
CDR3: CASSLFVWDSSYEQYF
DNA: TGTGCCAGCAGTTTATTTGTTTGGGACAGCTCCTACGAGCAGTACTTC

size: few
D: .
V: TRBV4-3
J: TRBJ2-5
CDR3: CASSPVLGGQETQYF
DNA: TGCGCCAGCAGCCCAGTCTTGGGTGGGCAAGAGACCCAGTACTTC

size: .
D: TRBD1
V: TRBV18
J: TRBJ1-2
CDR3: CASSTDRGSVHTF
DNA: TGTGCCAGCTCAACGGACAGGGGTTCAGTTCACACCTTC

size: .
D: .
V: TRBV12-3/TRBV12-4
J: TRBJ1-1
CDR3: CASSLIRGRTEAFF
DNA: TGTGCCAGCAGTTTAATACGGGGAAGGACTGAAGCTTTCTTT

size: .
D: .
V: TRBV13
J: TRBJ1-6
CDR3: CASSLRSGGPYNSPLHF
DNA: TGTGCCAGCAGCTTACGCTCGGGGGGGCCGTATAATTCACCCCTCCACTTT

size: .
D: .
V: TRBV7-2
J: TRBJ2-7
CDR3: CASSFSSGTPGEQYF
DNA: TGTGCCAGCAGCTTCTCTTCCGGGACTCCGGGGGAGCAGTACTTC

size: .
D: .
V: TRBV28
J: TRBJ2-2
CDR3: CASSLSVNTGELFF
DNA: TGTGCCAGCAGTTTATCGGTTAACACCGGGGAGCTGTTTTTT

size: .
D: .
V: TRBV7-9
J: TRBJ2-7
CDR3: CASTPTGQSYEQYF
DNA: TGTGCCAGCACCCCTACGGGCCAGTCCTACGAGCAGTACTTC

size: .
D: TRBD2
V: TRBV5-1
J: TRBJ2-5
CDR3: CASSGTSGIQETQYF
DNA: TGCGCCAGCAGCGGGACTAGCGGGATCCAAGAGACCCAGTACTTC

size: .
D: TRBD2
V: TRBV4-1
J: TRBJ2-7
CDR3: CASSLLAASSYEQYF
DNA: TGCGCCAGCAGCCTACTAGCGGCGAGCTCCTACGAGCAGTACTTC

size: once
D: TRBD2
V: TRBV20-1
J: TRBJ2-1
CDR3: CSARDLTSGSLHSYNEQFF
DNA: TGCAGTGCTAGGGATCTGACTAGCGGGAGTCTACACTCCTACAATGAGCAGTTCTTC

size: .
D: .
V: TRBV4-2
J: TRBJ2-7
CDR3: CASSQERERGFEQYF
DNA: TGTGCCAGCAGCCAAGAGCGGGAAAGAGGATTCGAGCAGTACTTC

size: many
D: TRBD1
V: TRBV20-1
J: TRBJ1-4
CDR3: CSARHNGQGEKLFF
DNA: TGCAGTGCTAGACACAATGGACAGGGTGAAAAACTGTTTTTT

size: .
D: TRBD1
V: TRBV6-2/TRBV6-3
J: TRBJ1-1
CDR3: CASRRGLTNTEAFF
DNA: TGTGCCAGCAGGAGGGGGCTCACGAACACTGAAGCTTTCTTT

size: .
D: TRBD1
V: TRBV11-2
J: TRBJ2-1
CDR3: CASSLGGPGTGFSSYNEQFF
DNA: TGTGCCAGCAGCTTAGGTGGTCCCGGGACAGGGTTTAGCTCCTACAATGAGCAGTTCTTC

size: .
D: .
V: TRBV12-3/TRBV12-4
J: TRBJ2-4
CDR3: CASSLIAGFEEQYF
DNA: TGTGCCAGCAGTTTAATAGCTGGTTTCGAGGAGCAGTACTTC

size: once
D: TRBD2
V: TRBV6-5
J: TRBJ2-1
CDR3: CASRGGNGEQFF
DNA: TGTGCCAGCAGGGGGGGGAACGGCGAGCAGTTCTTC

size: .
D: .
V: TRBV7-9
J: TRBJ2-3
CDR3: CASSLVLRADTDTQYF
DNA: TGTGCCAGCAGCTTAGTTCTCCGGGCAGACACAGATACGCAGTATTTT

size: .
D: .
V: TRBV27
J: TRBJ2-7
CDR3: CASSFIRGSEQYF
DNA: TGTGCCAGCAGTTTCATCAGGGGTTCCGAGCAGTACTTC

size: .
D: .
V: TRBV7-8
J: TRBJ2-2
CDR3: CASSLVPGSPGELFF
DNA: TGTGCCAGCAGCTTAGTGCCGGGTTCCCCCGGGGAGCTGTTTTTT

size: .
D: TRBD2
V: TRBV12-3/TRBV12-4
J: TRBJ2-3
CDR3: CALSPLAGDAGTDTQYF
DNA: TGTGCCCTCAGTCCTCTAGCGGGAGATGCTGGCACAGATACGCAGTATTTT

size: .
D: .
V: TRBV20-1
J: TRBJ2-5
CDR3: CSARIGQTQYF
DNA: TGCAGTGCGAGAATTGGACAGACCCAGTACTTC

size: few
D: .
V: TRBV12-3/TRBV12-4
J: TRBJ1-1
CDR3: CASRDSYTEAFF
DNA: TGTGCCAGCAGGGACTCTTACACTGAAGCTTTCTTT

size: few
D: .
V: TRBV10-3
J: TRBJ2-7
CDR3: CAISGDYEQYF
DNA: TGTGCCATCAGTGGGGACTACGAGCAGTACTTC

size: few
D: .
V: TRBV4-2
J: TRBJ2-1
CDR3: CASSQDLFKGPDNEQFF
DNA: TGTGCCAGCAGCCAAGATCTCTTTAAGGGACCCGACAATGAGCAGTTCTTC